Below, 30 T cell receptor beta chains from the same sample are listed, as sequenced in a study of blood T cell repertoires in COVID-19. Here immunoSEQ multiplex PCR was the method, and the copy in TCRdb shows in-frame clones only, minus some. Among 9,500 to 10,000 clones listed, roughly 81% were seen once. The sequencing input was peripheral blood. These TCRs come from a man aged 60 to 69 with active COVID-19.

CDR3 sequence reads: CASSIGAQGNEQYF. Written as DNA, the CDR3 is TGTGCCAGTAGTATAGGAGCGCAGGGTAACGAGCAGTACTTC. This chain joins TRBV19 and TRBJ2-7, with a tentative D call TRBD1 (5 bases). CDR1 and CDR2 (germline): LNHDA, SQIVND (reference sequence). Trimming shortened V by 1 base and J by 5 bases, and 12 bases separated the two germline ends. The CDR3 is 14 amino acids.

The V call is TRBV6-5, the J call TRBJ1-1, with 8 bases matching TRBD1. The germline V gene encodes CDR1 MNHEY and CDR2 SVGAGI. This CDR3 has 14 amino acids. Trimming at V came to 2 bases and at J to 4 bases, leaving 3 bases not matched to a gene. In DNA form, the CDR3 reads TGTGCCAGCAGTTACGGACAGGGAACCACTGAAGCTTTCTTT. Its translation is CASSYGQGTTEAFF.

This sequence joins TRBV7-9 and TRBJ2-6; TRBD1 is a possible D gene (6 bases). The V end lost 5 bases, the J end lost 2 bases, and 10 bases lay between the germline ends. The length of the CDR3 is 15 residues. CDR1 and CDR2 from the germline V gene are SEHNR and FQNEAQ (reference sequence). The CDR3 DNA reads as TGTGCCAGCAGCCCTCCAGGGGCTGGGGCCAACGTCCTGACTTTC. Translation: CASSPPGAGANVLTF.

V usage is TRBV5-1 and J usage is TRBJ2-5; 8 nucleotides agree with TRBD2. The J segment lost 5 bases and the V segment lost 3 bases, leaving 9 bases of the junction unmatched. Germline CDR1 SGHRS, CDR2 YFSETQ. CDR3 length: 15 residues. The CDR3 DNA follows: TGCGCCAGCAGCTCCCCCGGGGGGGCGGGTGAGACCCAGTACTTC. Its protein product is CASSSPGGAGETQYF.

The chain joins TRBV7-3 to TRBJ2-2; D perhaps matches TRBD1 (6 bases). Germline CDR1 is SGHTA and CDR2 is FQGTGA. The CDR3 has 17 residues. V lost 5 bases to trimming and J lost 5 bases, with 21 bases between them. CDR3: CASSPTGSSRWTGELFF. CDR3 nucleotides: TGTGCCAGCAGCCCGACAGGTTCGAGCCGATGGACCGGGGAGCTGTTTTTT.

The V call is TRBV18, the J call TRBJ2-2; D remains ambiguous. This CDR3 comprises 13 residues. Germline CDR1 KGHSH, CDR2 LQKENI. V was clipped by 3 bases and J by 7 bases, with 9 bases between them. This CDR3 is CASSPVFSGELFF. DNA of the CDR3: TGTGCCAGCTCACCGGTTTTTAGCGGGGAGCTGTTTTTT.

The chain combines TRBV5-8 with TRBJ1-4; the D gene is possibly TRBD1 (6 bases). Germline V CDR1 and CDR2: SGHTS, YDEGEE. Deletions cut 0 bases from V and 8 bases from J, with 14 bases between. There are 15 residues in the CDR3. As DNA, the CDR3 is TGTGCCAGCAGCTTGGGAGACAGGTCGGGAGAAAAACTGTTTTTT. Its translation: CASSLGDRSGEKLFF.

This clone appeared a few times. One junction end does not reproduce the germline sequence, and a read error may be involved. The CDR3 protein is CASRGPGQHHRGAVF. The CDR3 nucleotides are TGTGCCAGCAGGGGGCCGGGACAGCATCACCGGGGAGCTGTTTTT. The genes are TRBV28 and TRBJ2-2; 7 positions match TRBD1. This CDR3 region has 15 residues. CDR1 and CDR2 (germline): MDHEN, SYDVKM.

The chain employs TRBV5-1 and TRBJ2-7, with 7 bases matching TRBD2. This CDR3 has 14 amino acids. Germline V gene lookup returns CDR1 SGHRS and CDR2 YFSETQ. V was clipped by 4 bases and J by 1 base; unmatched bases: 5. CDR3 bases: TGCGCCAGCAGCGTACGACTAGCATCCTACGAGCAGTACTTC. Protein sequence: CASSVRLASYEQYF.

The rearrangement links TRBV7-2 to TRBJ1-2, with 8 nucleotides matching TRBD1. J lost 6 bases, V lost 0 bases, and 9 bases had no gene match. CDR1 is SGHTA and CDR2 is FQGNSA in the germline V gene. The CDR3 sequence is 16 residues long. CDR3: CASSLASDRVGDGYTF. CDR3 sequence (DNA): TGTGCCAGCAGCTTAGCGTCGGACAGGGTCGGAGATGGCTACACCTTC.

The gene calls are TRBV28 and TRBJ2-4; 12 positions agree with TRBD1. Germline CDR1 and CDR2: MDHEN and SYDVKM. Trimming removed 4 bases from V and 1 base from J; junction bases left unmatched: 17. The CDR3 totals 21 residues. CDR3 sequence: CASSYQLFTGQGAEAKNIQYF. In DNA form, the CDR3 reads TGTGCCAGCAGTTACCAACTATTTACGGGACAGGGGGCGGAGGCCAAAAACATTCAGTACTTC.

The CDR3: CASSPTGQGSEQFF. The CDR3 nucleotides read TGTGCCAGCAGCCCGACGGGACAGGGATCTGAGCAGTTCTTC. This sequence joins TRBV14 and TRBJ2-1; TRBD1 aligns across 9 bases. Germline V gene data show CDR1 as SGHDN and CDR2 as FVKESK. The CDR3 covers 14 residues. J gave up 9 bases and V 4 bases, and 7 bases lay outside the gene matches.

The chain joins TRBV9 to TRBJ1-3; TRBD1 aligns across 8 bases. Germline CDR1 is SGDLS and CDR2 is YYNGEE. With 4 bases clipped from V and 4 bases from J, the junction kept 16 bases outside the gene matches. The CDR3 covers 18 residues. CDR3 in amino acids: CASSPYNPDRGSGNTIYF. CDR3 nucleotides: TGTGCCAGCAGCCCATATAATCCAGACAGGGGCTCCGGAAACACCATATATTTT.

The rearrangement links TRBV7-3 to TRBJ2-1; 9 positions match TRBD2. CDR3 length: 13 amino acids. V lost 5 bases to trimming and J lost 16 bases; unmatched junction nucleotides: 12. The germline V gene has CDR1 SGHTA and CDR2 FQGTGA. CDR3 in amino acids: CASSQVLSGSLFF. DNA of the CDR3: TGTGCCAGCAGCCAAGTTCTTAGCGGGAGTCTATTCTTC.

This clone was counted once. V and J are TRBV5-6 and TRBJ1-1, with 7 positions matching TRBD1. Germline trimming cut 4 bases from V and 8 bases from J; bases unmatched to any gene: 8. The germline gives CDR1 SGHDT, CDR2 YYEEEE. CDR3 length: 13 amino acids. The CDR3 spells CASSRSPTGEAFF. The DNA of the CDR3 is TGTGCCAGCAGCAGGTCCCCGACAGGGGAAGCTTTCTTT.

This chain uses TRBV19 with TRBJ1-6, with D perhaps matching TRBD1 (5 bases). CDR3 length: 14 residues. Germline V gene lookup returns CDR1 LNHDA and CDR2 SQIVND (reference sequence). V lost 7 bases to trimming and J lost 7 bases, with 14 bases between them. Here the CDR3 reads CASKDTAENSPLHF. The CDR3 bases are TGTGCCAGTAAGGACACAGCCGAGAATTCACCCCTCCACTTT.

There are a few counts of this clone. This rearrangement joins TRBV12-3 or TRBV12-4 to TRBJ2-2; D remains ambiguous. This CDR3 spans 12 amino acids. Trimming pared 6 bases from V and 3 bases from J, leaving 5 bases between. Here the CDR3 reads CASRSDTGELFF. As DNA, the CDR3 is TGTGCCAGCAGGAGCGACACCGGGGAGCTGTTTTTT.

The genes are TRBV7-6 and TRBJ2-7; 9 nucleotides line up with TRBD2. The CDR3 extends over 16 amino acids. The V and J ends lost 1 base and 7 bases, in that order; junction bases with no gene match: 11. Germline V lookup: CDR1 SGHVS, CDR2 FNYEAQ. Here the CDR3 DNA reads TGTGCCAGCAGCTTAGGTTCCGCGGGGGGGACCCAGGAGCAGTACTTC. Its protein product is CASSLGSAGGTQEQYF.

V is TRBV21-1 and J is TRBJ2-7; the DNA was not used to check the table's D call, TRBD1. TRBV21-1 is a recognized pseudogene. CDR3 length: 12 residues. This CDR3 reads CAGTGPTYEQYF. CDR3 sequence (DNA): TGTGCCGGGACAGGGCCAACCTACGAGCAGTACTTC.

By share, this clone counts as medium-sized. The V call is TRBV7-9, the J call TRBJ1-5; 12 nucleotides match TRBD1. The germline CDR1 and CDR2 sequences are SEHNR and FQNEAQ (reference sequence). V was pared by 3 bases and J by 5 bases, with 5 bases of the junction left unmatched. This CDR3 region has 16 residues. CDR3 sequence (DNA): TGTGCCAGCAGCTTGGGACAGGGGGCTTTCGATCAGCCCCAGCATTTT. It translates to CASSLGQGAFDQPQHF.

CDR3 bases: TGTGCCAGCAGGTCAGCCGGGACTGCGACCTACGAGCAGTACTTC. It is translated as CASRSAGTATYEQYF. The V gene is TRBV6-5, the J gene TRBJ2-7; tentative D call: TRBD2 (6 bases). The V and J ends lost 6 bases and 2 bases respectively, with 17 bases between them. The CDR3 sequence is 15 residues long. Germline assignment: CDR1 MNHEY and CDR2 SVGAGI.

The chain links TRBV9 to TRBJ2-7; 8 nucleotides line up with TRBD2. Germline CDR1 and CDR2: SGDLS and YYNGEE. This CDR3 comprises 14 residues. J gave up 7 bases and V 3 bases, and 9 bases lay outside the gene matches. The CDR3 sequence: CASSGAGGAGEQYF. CDR3 in DNA: TGTGCCAGCAGCGGGGCCGGGGGGGCCGGGGAGCAGTACTTC.

The rearrangement uses TRBV7-9 and TRBJ1-2, with D uncertain. Germline-derived CDR1 and CDR2 are SEHNR and FQNEAQ (reference sequence). The CDR3 extends over 13 amino acids. Trimming cost V 1 base and J 4 bases, with 7 bases left between them. The CDR3 nucleotides read TGTGCCAGCAGCTTAGTTTCGGTCTATGGCTACACCTTC. This encodes CASSLVSVYGYTF.

This clone was seen a handful of times. The V call is TRBV6-1, the J call TRBJ2-1, with 10 bases lining up with TRBD2. This CDR3 has 14 residues. V lost 3 bases, J lost 16 bases, and 12 bases stayed unmatched. Germline CDR1 MNHNS, CDR2 SASEGT. CDR3 coding DNA: TGTGCCAGCAGTGAGTTATCGACTAGCGGGTATCGATTCTTC. Translating gives CASSELSTSGYRFF.

The V call is TRBV5-1, the J call TRBJ2-3; D is possibly TRBD1 (5 bases). This CDR3 comprises 16 residues. Trimming shortened V by 1 base and J by 2 bases, and 14 bases separated the two germline ends. The V gene's germline CDR1 is SGHRS and CDR2 YFSETQ. The CDR3 DNA reads TGCGCCAGCAGCTTGACAGGCTCGACCCCCACAGATACGCAGTATTTT. Translation: CASSLTGSTPTDTQYF.

J is TRBJ2-1 and V is TRBV6-5; the match to TRBD2 covers 8 bases. Germline CDR1 reads MNHEY; CDR2 reads SVGAGI. With 10 bases clipped from V and 8 bases from J, the junction kept 13 bases outside the gene matches. The CDR3 sequence is 14 residues long. The CDR3, as DNA: TGTGCCACTAAGCGGGGGCCAGCCGGCGATGAGCAGTTCTTC. Protein sequence: CATKRGPAGDEQFF.

In DNA, the CDR3 is TGTGCCAGCAGCTTAGATGCCAGGGTTAGCCCTGAAGCTTTCTTT. Its translation: CASSLDARVSPEAFF. The chain employs TRBV7-2 and TRBJ1-1; TRBD1 might be the D (5 bases). CDR3 length: 15 residues. Germline V gene data show CDR1 as SGHTA and CDR2 as FQGNSA. The V gene lost 1 base and the J gene lost 6 bases, with 15 bases spanning the gap.

The chain joins TRBV5-1 to TRBJ2-3; the D gene is possibly TRBD2 (6 bases). CDR3 length: 12 residues. V lost 6 bases to trimming and J lost 6 bases, with 11 bases between them. CDR1 is SGHRS and CDR2 is YFSETQ in the germline V gene. CDR3 amino acids: CASTGGVDTQYF. As DNA, the CDR3 is TGCGCCAGCACGGGCGGGGTTGATACGCAGTATTTT. Full variable domain (remainder filled in from reference TRBV5-1 and TRBJ2-3): KAGVTQTPRYLIKTRGQQVTLSCSPISGHRSVSWYQQTPGQGLQFLFEYFSETQRNKGNFPGRFSGRQFSNSRSEMNVSTLELGDSALYLCASTGGVDTQYFGPGTRLTVL.

V gene TRBV28 combines with J gene TRBJ1-5; a possible D gene is TRBD1 (6 bases). In germline, CDR1 is MDHEN, CDR2 SYDVKM. The ends were cut back, 6 bases at V and 0 bases at J, with 15 bases in the middle. The CDR3 loop spans 16 amino acids. CDR3 DNA sequence: TGTGCCAGCAGATCTCCGGGACAAAATAGCAATCAGCCCCAGCATTTT. Protein product: CASRSPGQNSNQPQHF.

V is TRBV11-3 and J is TRBJ1-1; D remains ambiguous. Germline assignment: CDR1 SGHNT and CDR2 YENEEA. CDR3 length: 13 amino acids. V lost 1 base to trimming and J lost 5 bases, with 8 bases between them. CDR3 bases: TGTGCCAGCAGCTTAGTAGATGGTACTGAAGCTTTCTTT. Protein sequence: CASSLVDGTEAFF.